A single sample gave rise to the 20 T cell receptor beta chains below, sequenced in a study of cytomegalovirus exposure and HLA in healthy donors. Primers included in the PCR were 60 Vbeta and 13 Jbeta primers. Some clones are missing from TCRdb's copy, which holds only in-frame ones; the method was immunoSEQ multiplex PCR. Of some 79,000 clones in the sample, 63% were seen once. Sample: PBMCs. The receptors were sampled from a woman aged 40 to 50 in good health and CMV-seropositive.

Only a few counts were recorded for this clone. This sequence joins TRBV7-6 and TRBJ2-7; 8 nucleotides agree with TRBD2. Trimming cost V 1 base and J 5 bases; bases outside gene matches: 16. The CDR3 runs to 18 residues. Germline CDR1 and CDR2: SGHVS and FNYEAQ. CDR3 in amino acids: CASSLDQISAGGSNEQYF. As DNA, the CDR3 is TGTGCCAGCAGCTTAGACCAAATCTCCGCGGGAGGTAGCAACGAGCAGTACTTC.

The V and J genes are TRBV11-1 and TRBJ2-2; D is undetermined. The CDR3 extends over 13 amino acids. The germline gives CDR1 SGHAT, CDR2 FQDESV (reference sequence). Between the trimmed V and J ends, which lost 1 base and 5 bases, there was a span of 5 bases. CDR3 in amino acids: CASSLERTGELFF. The CDR3 bases are TGTGCCAGCAGCTTAGAGAGGACCGGGGAGCTGTTTTTT.

The chain joins TRBV28 to TRBJ1-2, with D possibly matching TRBD1 (5 bases). The germline V gene encodes CDR1 MDHEN and CDR2 SYDVKM. CDR3 size: 12 residues. Trimming took off 5 bases at V and 4 bases at J, with 8 bases between the two ends. The CDR3 loop is CASSGGGYGYTF. In nucleotides, the CDR3 is TGTGCCAGCAGTGGGGGAGGCTATGGCTACACCTTC.

This rearrangement joins TRBV6-6 to TRBJ1-3, with D tentatively TRBD1 (5 bases). V was trimmed by 6 bases and J by 9 bases, leaving 15 bases between them. CDR1 is MNHNY, CDR2 SVGAGI, per germline (reference sequence). The CDR3 is 13 residues long. CDR3 protein: CASRGGEEGTIYF. As DNA, the CDR3 is TGTGCCAGCAGGGGGGGGGAGGAAGGCACCATATATTTT.

This clone was recorded a few times. The V and J genes are TRBV20-1 and TRBJ2-5; no reliable D call. V gave up 1 base and J gave up 5 bases, with 5 bases separating them. Germline V gene lookup returns CDR1 DFQATT and CDR2 SNEGSKA (reference sequence). The CDR3 contains 11 residues. The CDR3 loop reads CSARVRETQYF. CDR3 DNA: TGCAGTGCTAGAGTCCGGGAGACCCAGTACTTC.

This chain connects TRBV28 to TRBJ1-5, with 7 bases matching TRBD1. The V segment lost 6 bases and the J segment 3 bases; nucleotides outside the gene matches: 8. Germline-derived CDR1 and CDR2 are MDHEN and SYDVKM. This CDR3 region has 15 residues. The CDR3 coding sequence is TGTGCCAGCAGCCTCGGGCAGGGGGACAATCAGCCCCAGCATTTT. Protein product: CASSLGQGDNQPQHF.

The rearrangement joins TRBV6-1 to TRBJ1-1; D call uncertain. V was trimmed by 2 bases and J by 10 bases, leaving 17 bases between them. CDR1 is MNHNS, CDR2 SASEGT, per germline. CDR3 size: 14 residues. CDR3 nucleotide sequence: TGTGCCAGCAGTGAACTTCGGGGTTTAAAAGGAGCTTTCTTT. Translating it yields CASSELRGLKGAFF.

The V and J genes are TRBV28 and TRBJ1-2; no clear D gene. Trimming took off 3 bases at V and 0 bases at J, with 23 bases between the two ends. This CDR3 comprises 19 residues. From germline, CDR1 is MDHEN and CDR2 SYDVKM. DNA of the CDR3: TGTGCCAGCAGTTTGCCTCATGGTAGGAACAGTAAACCTAACTATGGCTACACCTTC. Protein: CASSLPHGRNSKPNYGYTF.

The chain has TRBV6-4 and TRBJ2-1; D unclear. The CDR3 covers 12 residues. Germline V gives CDR1 MRHNA, CDR2 SNTAGT. V was trimmed by 4 bases and J by 6 bases, leaving 7 bases between them. The CDR3 DNA reads TGTGCCAGCAGTGTCTTAATCAATGAGCAGTTCTTC. As protein: CASSVLINEQFF.

The chain uses TRBV28 and TRBJ2-3, with a possible D match to TRBD2 (5 bases). Germline CDR1 reads MDHEN; CDR2 reads SYDVKM. V lost 4 bases, J lost 5 bases, and 16 bases lay in between. The CDR3 has 15 residues. The CDR3: CASSSSGSRLDTQYF. CDR3 nucleotides: TGTGCCAGCAGTTCGTCGGGGAGTCGACTAGATACGCAGTATTTT.

The chain has TRBV5-1 and TRBJ1-1; tentative D call: TRBD1 (5 bases). The CDR3 totals 14 residues. Between the trimmed V and J ends, which lost 0 bases and 0 bases, there was a span of 6 bases. Looked up from germline, CDR1 is SGHRS and CDR2 is YFSETQ. CDR3 amino acids: CASSLDRMNTEAFF. The CDR3 nucleotides read TGCGCCAGCAGCTTGGACAGGATGAACACTGAAGCTTTCTTT.

This clone appeared many times. Written as DNA, the CDR3 is TGTGCCAGCAGTTCCGGACAGGGAGGAGCGTGGGGGGAGCTGTTTTTT. Its protein is CASSSGQGGAWGELFF. The rearrangement uses TRBV27 and TRBJ2-2; 8 nucleotides line up with TRBD1. V lost 4 bases to trimming and J lost 8 bases; unmatched junction nucleotides: 12. Germline loops: CDR1 MNHEY, CDR2 SMNVEV (reference sequence). The CDR3 spans 16 residues.

This rearrangement joins TRBV5-6 to TRBJ2-1; 8 bases match TRBD2. CDR1 and CDR2 from the germline V gene are SGHDT and YYEEEE. The CDR3 is 16 residues long. V shed 4 bases, J shed 4 bases, and the junction held 10 bases outside the gene matches. CDR3: CASSGTSGRTYNEQFF. CDR3 bases: TGTGCCAGCAGCGGGACCAGCGGGAGAACATACAATGAGCAGTTCTTC.

This clone was counted only a few times. The chain links TRBV10-3 to TRBJ1-3; D is unresolved. This CDR3 has 12 amino acids. The V gene's germline CDR1 is ENHRY and CDR2 SYGVKD. Trimming took off 2 bases at V and 12 bases at J, with 11 bases between the two ends. This CDR3 is CAISEQPGNIYF. CDR3 nucleotide sequence: TGTGCCATCAGTGAGCAACCGGGGAACATATATTTT.

The chain joins TRBV27 to TRBJ1-1; D possibly corresponds to TRBD1 (5 bases). Germline V gene data show CDR1 as MNHEY and CDR2 as SMNVEV (reference sequence). This CDR3 is 12 amino acids long. V lost 9 bases and J lost 5, with 13 bases in between. The CDR3 nucleotides read TGTGCCAGTCAACGCCGGGGGACTGAAGCTTTCTTT. It is translated as CASQRRGTEAFF.

This rearrangement joins TRBV4-2 to TRBJ2-2; TRBD1 is a possible D gene (7 bases). Between the trimmed V and J ends, which lost 0 bases and 8 bases, there was a span of 13 bases. Germline CDR1 reads LGHNA; CDR2 reads YNFKEQ. There are 15 residues in the CDR3. In DNA form, the CDR3 reads TGTGCCAGCAGCCAAGACAGGGGGGTTAGGGGGGAGCTGTTTTTT. The encoded protein is CASSQDRGVRGELFF.

The V call is TRBV6-5, the J call TRBJ2-2; tentative D call: TRBD1 (6 bases). The CDR3 length is 15 residues. Trimming shortened V by 6 bases and J by 4 bases, and 15 bases separated the two germline ends. Germline V gene lookup returns CDR1 MNHEY and CDR2 SVGAGI. The CDR3 DNA follows: TGTGCCAGCAGACGCTTTCCAGGGGCCACCGGGGAGCTGTTTTTT. Translated: CASRRFPGATGELFF.

The chain has TRBV5-1 and TRBJ2-1; no firm D call. The ends were cut back, 0 bases at V and 8 bases at J, with 3 bases in the middle. The CDR3 is made up of 11 amino acids. CDR1 and CDR2 (germline): SGHRS, YFSETQ. Here the CDR3 reads CASSLADEQFF. For the CDR3, the DNA is TGCGCCAGCAGCTTGGCGGATGAGCAGTTCTTC.

The table lists this clone with a few counts. The V call is TRBV6-1, the J call TRBJ1-1; D unclear. Trimming took off 2 bases at V and 1 base at J, with 8 bases between the two ends. Germline-derived CDR1 and CDR2 are MNHNS and SASEGT. The CDR3 sequence is 14 residues long. The CDR3 region has the DNA TGTGCCAGCAGTGAATACAGACGGAACACTGAAGCTTTCTTT. Its translation is CASSEYRRNTEAFF.

V and J are TRBV5-1 and TRBJ2-5, with a weak D call TRBD2 (6 bases). The V and J ends lost 0 bases and 5 bases respectively, with 8 bases between them. The germline V gene has CDR1 SGHRS and CDR2 YFSETQ. The CDR3 covers 13 residues. CDR3 DNA: TGCGCCAGCAGCTTGGAAGGGAGGGAGACCCAGTACTTC. Protein product: CASSLEGRETQYF.